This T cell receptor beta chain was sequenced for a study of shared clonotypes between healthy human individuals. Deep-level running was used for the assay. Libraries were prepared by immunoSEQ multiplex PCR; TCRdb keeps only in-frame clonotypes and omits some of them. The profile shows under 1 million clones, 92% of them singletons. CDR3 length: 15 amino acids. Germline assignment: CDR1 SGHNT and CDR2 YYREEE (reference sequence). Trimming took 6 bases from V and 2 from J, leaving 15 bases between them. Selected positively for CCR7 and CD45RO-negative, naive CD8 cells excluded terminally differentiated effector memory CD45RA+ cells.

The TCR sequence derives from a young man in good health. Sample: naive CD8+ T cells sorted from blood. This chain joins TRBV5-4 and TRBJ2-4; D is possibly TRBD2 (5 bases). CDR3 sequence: CASTPLGESKNIQYF. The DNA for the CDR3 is TGTGCCAGCACCCCGTTGGGAGAATCCAAAAACATTCAGTACTTC.